Below are 5 T cell receptor beta chains sequenced from a single sample in a study of blood T cells in healthy people across ages. The second PCR ran about 6 to 12 cycles with a sample-barcoded 5' primer and J-beta primers. TCRdb redid the calling of the 5' RACE reads with MiXCR, one entry per CDR3 protein. The table includes some 1.7 million distinct CDR3 sequences, approximately 30% detected once. Sequenced input: blood. Every receptor here comes from a woman in her twenties or thirties in good health.

This clonotype was counted a few times. The chain's CDR3 is CASGLDGRSTDTQYF. For the CDR3, the DNA is TGTGCTAGTGGTTTGGACGGGCGGAGCACAGATACGCAGTATTTT. The V call is TRBV12-5, the J call TRBJ2-3; D remains unclear. Germline V gene data show CDR1 as LGHNT and CDR2 as FRNRAP. The CDR3 extends over 15 amino acids. V was pared by 1 base and J by 0 bases, with 8 bases between.

The V gene is TRBV20-1, the J gene TRBJ1-3, with D perhaps matching TRBD1 (6 bases). This CDR3 is built from 15 residues. The germline V gene encodes CDR1 DFQATT and CDR2 SNEGSKA (reference sequence). Deletions cut 2 bases from V and 4 bases from J, with 15 bases between. The CDR3 here is CSARKGTGYGNTIYF. In nucleotides, the CDR3 is TGCAGTGCTAGAAAGGGTACAGGGTACGGAAACACCATATATTTT.

This clonotype has just a few counts. The chain combines TRBV6-1 with TRBJ1-2; no definite D call. The CDR3 contains 16 residues. Germline V lookup: CDR1 MNHNS, CDR2 SASEGT. V lost 6 bases, J lost 6 bases, and 23 bases lay in between. CDR3 nucleotides: TGTGCCAGCAGGAAGCGGAGTGTCGGCGAGGAGAATGGCTACACCTTC. Its translation: CASRKRSVGEENGYTF.

On this clonotype: At one of its ends the junction is not consistent with the germline gene, which may arise from a read error. The chain carries TRBV12-3 or TRBV12-4 and TRBJ1-4; D call uncertain. The CDR3 is 16 amino acids. CDR3 sequence (DNA): TGTGCCAGCAGTTTAGCCGGGAGAGCAACTAATGAAAAACGGTTTTTT. Residues: CASSLAGRATNEKRFF.

This clonotype has only a few counts. V and J are TRBV7-2 and TRBJ2-1; a possible D gene is TRBD2 (6 bases). V lost 5 bases and J 8 bases, leaving 16 bases between the germline ends. Germline CDR1 reads SGHTA; CDR2 reads FQGNSA. This CDR3 is built from 14 residues. This CDR3 reads CASSPWRGADEQFF. The CDR3 DNA follows: TGTGCCAGCAGCCCATGGAGGGGCGCGGATGAGCAGTTCTTC.